In this sample, the clone carrying this T cell receptor (beta chain) turned up many times. Antigen: not known. Gene labels here are mouse ones. The read gets to within 4 residues of the CDR3 end, and the germline J gene fills in the rest. This sample is part of a study of CD8+ T cells in alopecia areata. Whole-study context: Recipients were approximately 6-11-week-old female C3H/HeJ mice grafted with skin from roughly 6-13-month-old C3H/HeJ donors with spontaneous alopecia.

General study findings and limits: Between patients, shared TCR sequences were less clear than in mice. This was possibly due in part to HLA diversity in the patient population. It was lesional scalp, especially alopecia totalis/universalis, that showed higher clonality than normal scalp.

With V trimmed by 6 bases and J by 3 bases, 3 bases remained unmatched. The CDR3 spans 14 residues. Germline CDR1 reads NNHDY; CDR2 reads SYVADS. cDNA prepared by RNA extraction and subsequent reverse transcription served as the template for sequencing. The protocol was immunoSEQ multiplex PCR, while the TCRdb copy is restricted to in-frame clones and leaves out a portion. Recorded here are roughly 120,000 clones, none singletons. The TCR originated in a C3H/HeJ mouse with alopecia areata. These mice share the MHC haplotype H2-k. V usage is TRBV13-3 and J usage is TRBJ1-4, with 9 bases fitting TRBD1. The sample taken for sequencing was lesional skin. This CDR3 reads CASTTGGTNERLFF. The CDR3 bases that were read are TGTGCCAGCACAACAGGGGGCACCAACGAA. Variable domain in full (rest from reference TRBV13-3 and TRBJ1-4): EAAVTQSPRSKVAVTGGKVTLSCHQTNNHDYMYWYRQDTGHGLRLIHYSYVADSTEKGDIPDGYKASRPSQENFSLILELASLSQTAVYFCASTTGGTNERLFFGHGTKLSVL.